This T cell receptor beta chain was identified in a study of blood T cell repertoires in COVID-19. Study context: The United States, Italy and Spain supplied acute and convalescent COVID-19 samples. From T cells, B-cell-depleted T cells, or PBMCs came the material, which was cDNA or gDNA.

How the authors handled the data: Estimated nucleated cell counts came from reference gene primer amplification. Here immunoSEQ multiplex PCR was the method, and the copy in TCRdb shows in-frame clones only, minus some. The DNA was the basis for D and trimming; V, J and clone size are from that table. The profile shows 150,000 or so clones, 80% to 90% of them singletons. Seattle's cohort entered during active infection and was followed longitudinally. CDR1 is KGHSH and CDR2 is LQKENI in the germline V gene. This CDR3 has 14 amino acids. Trimming took 3 bases from V and 5 from J, leaving 10 bases between them.

The TCR comes from a man aged 55 to 70 with COVID-19, enrolled during active disease. Sequenced: peripheral blood. The chain joins TRBV18 to TRBJ2-2; weak D call: TRBD1 (6 bases). As DNA, the CDR3 is TGTGCCAGCTCACCGTGGACAGAGACCGGGGAGCTGTTTTTT. As protein: CASSPWTETGELFF.